This T cell receptor beta chain was profiled in a study of human T cells and chemical hapten exposure. Whole-study context: Small pooled library volume differences chiefly drove per-sample TCR yield variation.

A remark on this clonotype: What it binds is unknown.

It was the library that attached unique molecular identifiers to individual cDNA molecules. Per the authors' pipeline: The median was roughly 100,000 TCRs per sample, ranging 23,224 to 690,600. TCRdb recomputed calls from the 5' RACE reads with MiXCR, one row per CDR3 protein. The V and J calls shown here were made by TCRdb, not taken from the authors' results. Seen here are tens of thousands of distinct CDR3 sequences, approximately 7.7% observed once, and the top ten hold 2% to 2.5%. The template was total RNA from unfractionated whole blood. Broader study findings: DPC sensitization left the count of TCRs above 1 in 1000 unchanged.

V lost 2 bases, J lost 6 bases, and 8 bases stayed unmatched. The CDR3 is 15 amino acids. CDR1 SQVTM and CDR2 ANQGSEA come from the germline V gene. The chain uses TRBV29-1 and TRBJ1-4; 8 nucleotides line up with TRBD1. The TCR was taken from a male donor in good health. The CDR3 DNA reads as TGCAGCGTTGAAACGGACAGGGAAGGGGATGAAAAACTGTTTTTT. This codes for CSVETDREGDEKLFF. Full variable domain (missing parts from reference TRBV29-1 and TRBJ1-4): SAVISQKPSRDICQRGTSLTIQCQVDSQVTMMFWYRQQPGQSLTLIATANQGSEATYESGFVIDKFPISRPNLTFSTLTVSNMSPEDSSIYLCSVETDREGDEKLFFGSGTQLSVL.